These T cell receptor beta chains were read from a single sample in a study of blood T cell repertoires in COVID-19. Method: immunoSEQ multiplex PCR; TCRdb's copy keeps in-frame clones and lacks some. The data contain roughly 75,000 clones, 86% of them singletons. The sample consisted of peripheral blood. These receptors all stem from a man aged 80 or over with COVID-19, enrolled during active disease. The CDR3 runs from the conserved cysteine through the conserved F or W. Fields, in order: V gene, J gene, clone size, D gene, CDR3 DNA, CDR3 protein. The D gene is left open where the match is weak. Clone size is shown for a subset of rows, as once, few, many or a class of expanded clone.

TRBV5-1	TRBJ2-5	.	.	TGCGCCAGCAGCTTGAAACGGGACATCCGGGAGACCCAGTACTTC	CASSLKRDIRETQYF
TRBV2	TRBJ2-1	.	.	TGTGCCAGCAGTGAGTGGAGCTCCTACAATGAGCAGTTCTTC	CASSEWSSYNEQFF
TRBV9	TRBJ2-5	.	TRBD1	TGTGCCAGTGGTCGGACAGGGGGAGAGGAGACCCAGTACTTC	CASGRTGGEETQYF
TRBV5-6	TRBJ2-2	few	.	TGTGCCAGCAGCTTGGGACTGAACACCGGGGAGCTGTTTTTT	CASSLGLNTGELFF
TRBV7-9	TRBJ1-4	once	TRBD1	TGTGCCAGCAGCCCCGGGACAGGGCGTGAAAAACTGTTTTTT	CASSPGTGREKLFF
TRBV19	TRBJ1-2	.	TRBD1	TGTGCCAGTAGCCCGGGACAGGGGGCGAATGGCTACACCTTC	CASSPGQGANGYTF
TRBV19	TRBJ1-3	.	.	TGTGCCAGTAGTATCTCTTTGACAGGTTCAAGCTCTGGAAACACCATATATTTT	CASSISLTGSSSGNTIYF
TRBV3-1/TRBV3-2	TRBJ2-5	.	.	TGTGCCAGCAGCCACCGCGGGGAAATCGAGACCCAGTACTTC	CASSHRGEIETQYF
TRBV2	TRBJ2-2	.	.	TGTGCCAGCAGTCCCCCGGGACTGCTGAACACCGGGGAGCTGTTTTTT	CASSPPGLLNTGELFF
TRBV6-2/TRBV6-3	TRBJ2-2	once	.	TGTGCCAGCAGTTTAACAAGTACGAACACCGGGGAGCTGTTTTTT	CASSLTSTNTGELFF
TRBV3-1/TRBV3-2	TRBJ1-5	.	.	TGTGCCAGCAGCACCAACCAGGGGAGTCAGCCCCAGCATTTT	CASSTNQGSQPQHF
TRBV12-3/TRBV12-4	TRBJ2-2	.	TRBD2	TGTGCCAGCAGGACGTGGGGGGGCGGGGAGCTGTTTTTT	CASRTWGGGELFF
TRBV6-6	TRBJ2-6	.	TRBD1	TGTGCCAGCAGTCCCGGGACAGGGGGGTCTGGGGCCAACGTCCTGACTTTC	CASSPGTGGSGANVLTF
TRBV7-9	TRBJ2-7	.	TRBD2	TGTGCCAGCAGCTTAGGGGGGCGACTAGCGGGTTGGGAGCAGTACTTC	CASSLGGRLAGWEQYF
TRBV28	TRBJ1-1	once	.	TGTGCCAGCACCGAGGGTTGGGGCACTGAAGCTTTCTTT	CASTEGWGTEAFF
TRBV6-4	TRBJ1-2	.	TRBD1	TGTGCCAGCAGTTATATTACAGGGGCAGGAGGTGGCTACACCTTC	CASSYITGAGGGYTF
TRBV4-3	TRBJ2-7	.	TRBD2	TGCGCCAGCAGTCGCGGCCCGTCAGCGGGGGCCTACGAGCAGTACTTC	CASSRGPSAGAYEQYF
TRBV14	TRBJ1-1	.	.	TGTGCCAGCAGCCCGAGTATGAACACTGAAGCTTTCTTT	CASSPSMNTEAFF
TRBV6-5	TRBJ1-5	once	.	TGTGCCAGCAGCCCGGACAGTTCCGTTCAGCCCCAGCATTTT	CASSPDSSVQPQHF
TRBV5-4	TRBJ1-4	once	TRBD1	TGTGCCAGCACCTTACGGACAGGGGCTAATGAAAAACTGTTTTTT	CASTLRTGANEKLFF
TRBV6-2/TRBV6-3	TRBJ1-5	.	TRBD1	TGTGCCAGCAGACCTTCCGGGGGACAGGGTAAAAGTCAGCCCCAGCATTTT	CASRPSGGQGKSQPQHF
TRBV7-2	TRBJ1-1	.	.	TGTGCCAGCAGCTTATTGAGGGAACCACCTGAAGCTTTCTTT	CASSLLREPPEAFF
TRBV24-1	TRBJ2-3	.	TRBD1	TGTGCCACCAGTGATGCAGGGGGCGCGGCAGATACGCAGTATTTT	CATSDAGGAADTQYF
TRBV5-4	TRBJ2-7	.	TRBD2	TGTGCCAGCAGCTTGACCACTAGCGGGGGAAGCTCCTACGAGCAGTACTTC	CASSLTTSGGSSYEQYF
TRBV5-8	TRBJ2-7	.	.	TGTGCCAGCAGCTTGGGGACAACGCTGGGTGCCTACGAGCAGTACTTC	CASSLGTTLGAYEQYF
TRBV5-1	TRBJ2-7	.	.	TGCGCCAGCAGCTTTGACATATCCTACGAGCAGTACTTC	CASSFDISYEQYF
TRBV7-7	TRBJ2-3	.	TRBD1	TGTGCCAGCAGCCGGACAGGGGTCGGTGGTACGCAGTATTTT	CASSRTGVGGTQYF
TRBV13	TRBJ1-1	.	.	TGTGCCAGCAGCCCCGAATACAGGGTTATAACTGAAGATTTCTTT	CASSPEYRVITEDFF
TRBV5-1	TRBJ2-1	.	.	TGCGCCAGCAATCTGGGGGCCATCAGCAATGAGCAGTTCTTC	CASNLGAISNEQFF
TRBV4-1	TRBJ1-1	.	.	TGCGCCAGCAGCCAAGACAGGGTCGCTGAAGCTTTCTTT	CASSQDRVAEAFF
TRBV24-1	TRBJ2-5	.	.	TGTGCCACGGAGGATAGTTATCAAGAGACCCAGTACTTC	CATEDSYQETQYF
TRBV5-1	TRBJ2-1	.	.	TGCGCCAGCAGCTTGGGACAGGCTGGCTACAATGAGCAGTTCTTC	CASSLGQAGYNEQFF
TRBV5-4	TRBJ1-4	few	.	TGTGCCAGCAGCCCCGGTGGGGCAGCGGAAAAACTGTTTTTT	CASSPGGAAEKLFF